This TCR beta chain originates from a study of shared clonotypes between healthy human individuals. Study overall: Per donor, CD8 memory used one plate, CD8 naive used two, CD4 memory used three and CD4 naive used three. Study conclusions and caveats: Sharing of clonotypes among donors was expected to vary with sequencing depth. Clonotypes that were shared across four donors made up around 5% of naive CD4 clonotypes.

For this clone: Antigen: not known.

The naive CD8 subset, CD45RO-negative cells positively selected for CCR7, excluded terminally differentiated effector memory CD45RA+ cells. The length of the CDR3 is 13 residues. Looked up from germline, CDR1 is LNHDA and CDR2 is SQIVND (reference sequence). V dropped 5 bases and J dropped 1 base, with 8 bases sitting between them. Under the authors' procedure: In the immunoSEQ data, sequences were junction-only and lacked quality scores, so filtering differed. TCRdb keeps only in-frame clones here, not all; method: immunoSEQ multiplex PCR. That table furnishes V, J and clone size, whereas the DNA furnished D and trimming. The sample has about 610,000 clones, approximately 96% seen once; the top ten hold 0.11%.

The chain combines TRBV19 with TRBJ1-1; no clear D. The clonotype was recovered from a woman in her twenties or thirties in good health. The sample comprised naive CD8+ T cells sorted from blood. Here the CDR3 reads CASSPGRNTEAFF. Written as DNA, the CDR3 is TGTGCCAGTAGTCCAGGACGGAACACTGAAGCTTTCTTT. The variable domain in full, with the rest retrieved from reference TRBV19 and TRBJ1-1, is DGGITQSPKYLFRKEGQNVTLSCEQNLNHDAMYWYRQDPGQGLRLIYYSQIVNDFQKGDIAEGYSVSREKKESFPLTVTSAQKNPTAFYLCASSPGRNTEAFFGQGTRLTVV.